The following is a TCR beta chain sequence with its context. These data belong to a study of blood T cell repertoires in COVID-19. Study as a whole: Sites across the United States, Italy and Spain contributed samples from acute and convalescent COVID-19.

Germline loops: CDR1 LGHNA, CDR2 YSLEER. The CDR3 runs 17 residues. Trimming took 5 bases from V and 1 from J; bases not matched to a gene: 12. The assay was immunoSEQ multiplex PCR, and TCRdb's table has in-frame clones only and misses some. Of more than 350,000 clones detected, nearly 90% appear once; the ten largest clones hold 1.4%. Researchers sorted participants into cohorts using their self-reported clinical history. The sequence was collected from a woman aged 18-29 years who had been exposed to COVID-19. The V and J genes are TRBV4-3 and TRBJ2-3, with 7 positions matching TRBD1. Sequencing was performed on PBMCs or T cells enriched from blood (not recorded which). CDR3 region: CASSARKDRAGTDTQYF. The CDR3 bases are TGCGCCAGCAGCGCAAGAAAAGACAGGGCGGGCACAGATACGCAGTATTTT.